These T cell receptor beta chains were read from a single sample in a study of regulatory T cells in long-lasting Graves disease. TCRdb itself ran the multiplex PCR reads through MiXCR, one entry per CDR3 protein. In the table there are approximately 440,000 distinct CDR3 sequences, less than 25% of which are singletons. Sequenced here: peripheral blood mononuclear cells (PBMCs), sampled when the disease was refractory, from a patient treated with antithyroid drugs. These receptors were obtained from a female donor with Graves disease. Each CDR3 is given with its conserved first and last residue. D genes are given only for firm matches. Some rows mark clone size as missing; the rest say once, few, many or name a class of expanded clone.

D,size,J,V,CDR3,DNA
.,many,TRBJ2-7,TRBV11-2,CASSLWRDSYEQYF,TGTGCCAGCAGCTTATGGCGGGACTCCTACGAGCAGTACTTC
TRBD1,once,TRBJ2-6,TRBV9,CASSVVGVMGQGSGANVLTF,TGTGCCAGCAGCGTAGTAGGGGTTATGGGACAGGGGTCTGGGGCCAACGTCCTGACTTTC
.,.,TRBJ1-4,TRBV2,CASSKGEKLFF,TGTGCCAGCAGTAAGGGGGAAAAACTGTTTTTT
TRBD1,.,TRBJ2-6,TRBV6-1,CAIRTGGTGANVLTF,TGTGCCATAAGGACAGGGGGCACTGGGGCCAACGTCCTGACTTTC
TRBD1,.,TRBJ2-1,TRBV5-1,CASSLDRGKFNEQFF,TGCGCCAGCAGCTTGGACAGGGGGAAGTTCAATGAGCAGTTCTTC
.,few,TRBJ1-5,TRBV15,CATSRNTGSNQPQHF,TGTGCCACCAGCAGAAACACAGGGTCCAATCAGCCCCAGCATTTT
TRBD1,few,TRBJ1-2,TRBV5-1,CASSLDHRGATYGYTF,TGCGCCAGCAGCTTGGACCACAGGGGAGCTACCTATGGCTACACCTTC
.,many,TRBJ2-2,TRBV5-1,CASSWTGTVNTGELFF,TGCGCCAGCAGCTGGACCGGGACCGTGAACACCGGGGAGCTGTTTTTT
.,many,TRBJ1-2,TRBV7-9,CASSLAVGDYGYTF,TGTGCCAGCAGCTTAGCAGTGGGCGACTATGGCTACACCTTC
.,.,TRBJ2-2,TRBV6-2/TRBV6-3,CASSYGTLGTGELFF,TGTGCCAGCAGTTATGGCACGCTGGGAACCGGGGAGCTGTTTTTT
TRBD1,.,TRBJ2-5,TRBV25-1,CASSGTGLQETQYF,TGTGCCAGCAGTGGGACAGGGCTCCAAGAGACCCAGTACTTC
TRBD1,many,TRBJ2-7,TRBV12-3/TRBV12-4,CASSPRDRLYEQYF,TGTGCCAGCAGTCCCCGGGACAGGCTCTACGAGCAGTACTTC
.,.,TRBJ1-3,TRBV20-1,CSARSRPGSGNTIYF,TGCAGTGCTAGATCCAGGCCCGGGTCTGGAAACACCATATATTTT
TRBD1,many,TRBJ1-5,TRBV28,CASSPAYGQGFSNQPQHF,TGTGCCAGCAGTCCAGCCTATGGACAGGGATTTAGCAATCAGCCCCAGCATTTT
.,.,TRBJ2-7,TRBV19,CASTRSKDAAYEQYF,TGTGCCAGTACCCGATCGAAGGATGCGGCCTACGAGCAGTACTTC
TRBD1,.,TRBJ1-5,TRBV28,CASRSPGTGSSNQPQHF,TGTGCCAGCAGGTCCCCCGGGACAGGGTCGAGCAATCAGCCCCAGCATTTT
.,few,TRBJ2-2,TRBV6-2/TRBV6-3,CASFPGRLTGELFF,TGTGCCAGCTTTCCGGGACGGCTCACCGGGGAGCTGTTTTTT
.,.,TRBJ2-5,TRBV30,CAWNLGASETQYF,TGTGCCTGGAATCTAGGCGCATCAGAGACCCAGTACTTC
.,many,TRBJ1-2,TRBV12-3/TRBV12-4,CASSFEDAGYTF,TGTGCCAGCAGTTTTGAGGATGCGGGCTACACCTTC
TRBD1,.,TRBJ2-4,TRBV7-8,CASSLSRSGGDDAKNIQYF,TGTGCCAGCAGCTTAAGTCGTTCAGGGGGCGATGATGCCAAAAACATTCAGTACTTC